This T cell receptor (beta chain) is drawn from a study of blood T cell repertoires in COVID-19 (TCRdb year 2020). In the study overall: Samples from collaborators originated in the United States, Italy and Spain and spanned both the acute and convalescent phases of COVID-19. The prospective study material was composed of cDNA or gDNA derived from T cells, B-cell-depleted T cells, or PBMCs. Subjects who had been exposed to COVID-19, were actively infected with it, or had recovered from it provided the deeply sampled blood TCRbeta repertoires that made up the dataset. The repertoires were made available in a free public database intended to serve as a resource for research on the immune response to SARS-CoV-2. The samples were drawn from two sources: the first 160 participants of the ongoing ImmuneRACE study, and approximately 1,300 subjects contributed by 6 global collaborators. A de-identified subject ID, COVID-19 status, age in years and sex were almost always included in the sample metadata. Where available, HLA class I and class II types were obtained from metadata supplied by the sample provider rather than from assay-based typing. Paper-wide results and their limitations: The amount of clinical and demographic metadata varied by source and participant and was provided uncurated.

A distance of 10 bases separates the germline ends of V and J, which lose 4 bases and 3 bases respectively. Taken from cysteine to phenylalanine, the CDR3 has 13 residues. Only the CDR3 DNA stays, 39 bases, in frame from base 1. In the germline V gene (reference sequence), CDR1 corresponds to SGHAT and CDR2 to FQDESV. TCRbeta CDR3 regions were amplified from genomic DNA by means of the immunoSEQ Assay, a bias-controlled multiplex PCR. The paper's processing steps were these. The number of nucleated cells in each sample was estimated by amplification of reference gene primers within the assay. To quantify the absolute abundance of each unique TCRbeta CDR3 rearrangement, sequence reads were collapsed and filtered. For each sample, productive Simpson clonality was calculated as the square root of Simpson's diversity index over productive rearrangements. TCRdb mirrors the immuneACCESS table, restricted to in-frame sequences. Some clones are absent from its copies; in checked studies, under half trace to an unresolved V gene, and the reason for the others is unknown. V, J and clone size reflect that table, while D and trimming were determined from the DNA. Present in this sample are 200,000 to 250,000 clones, roughly 87% of which were seen just once. In total, the top ten clones hold 10% of the sample.

In the prospective study, participants were about 18 to 89 years old, resided in 24 geographic areas of the United States, and were enrolled through a virtual design. Cohort assignment in the prospective study relied on participant-reported clinical history from a screening survey and a study questionnaire. Mobile phlebotomists in the prospective study collected whole blood, serum and a nasopharyngeal or oropharyngeal swab from every participant. Over an approximately 2-month period, participants in the prospective study had the option of providing additional blood draws and questionnaires. Before DNA extraction, blood samples from the prospective study were shipped at room temperature or frozen. About this clone: What antigen it recognizes has not been identified. Per-nucleotide qualities are absent, and no much larger clonotype sits a single base away.

The source is a man aged 18 to 30 with acute COVID-19. The sequence is built from TRBV11-1 and TRBJ2-7; TRBD1 is perhaps the D gene, given 5 matching bases. Input material: PBMCs or T cells enriched from blood (not recorded which). The sequence in DNA is TGTGCCAGCAGCTACACAGGAAACTACGAGCAGTACTTC. It translates to CASSYTGNYEQYF.